This is a list of T cell receptor beta chains from one sample in a study of blood T cell repertoires in COVID-19. Sequencing used immunoSEQ multiplex PCR; TCRdb keeps in-frame clones, though not all of them. The sample contains about 250,000 clones, about 82% of which appear only once. Sequencing input: PBMCs or T cells enriched from blood (not recorded which). The receptors come from a woman aged 50 to 60 with acute COVID-19. Each CDR3 is given without its conserved first and last residue. D genes are given only for firm matches.

cdr3_aa: ASMRIPPQH
v_call: TRBV2
d_call: .

cdr3_aa: ASSPPPGGWTEAF
v_call: TRBV13
d_call: .

cdr3_aa: ASSIGLAGGRLTGELF
v_call: TRBV19
d_call: TRBD2

cdr3_aa: ASSLGVQGAIGELF
v_call: TRBV5-8
d_call: TRBD1

cdr3_aa: ASSPPQGLAGTSYEQY
v_call: TRBV18
d_call: TRBD2

cdr3_aa: ASRLGGQGAGTEAF
v_call: TRBV19
d_call: TRBD1

cdr3_aa: ASSVGDGALNTEAF
v_call: TRBV9
d_call: .

cdr3_aa: AWSVQVYGYT
v_call: TRBV30
d_call: .

cdr3_aa: ASITSSGGSSYNEQF
v_call: TRBV28
d_call: TRBD2

cdr3_aa: ASSLKRGVPYEQY
v_call: TRBV7-4
d_call: TRBD2

cdr3_aa: ASIGGYLNEQF
v_call: TRBV19
d_call: .

cdr3_aa: ASSQEPFITGAYGYT
v_call: TRBV4-3
d_call: TRBD1

cdr3_aa: ASSQSFNSPLH
v_call: TRBV4-3
d_call: .

cdr3_aa: ASSAAATGSYNEQF
v_call: TRBV27
d_call: .